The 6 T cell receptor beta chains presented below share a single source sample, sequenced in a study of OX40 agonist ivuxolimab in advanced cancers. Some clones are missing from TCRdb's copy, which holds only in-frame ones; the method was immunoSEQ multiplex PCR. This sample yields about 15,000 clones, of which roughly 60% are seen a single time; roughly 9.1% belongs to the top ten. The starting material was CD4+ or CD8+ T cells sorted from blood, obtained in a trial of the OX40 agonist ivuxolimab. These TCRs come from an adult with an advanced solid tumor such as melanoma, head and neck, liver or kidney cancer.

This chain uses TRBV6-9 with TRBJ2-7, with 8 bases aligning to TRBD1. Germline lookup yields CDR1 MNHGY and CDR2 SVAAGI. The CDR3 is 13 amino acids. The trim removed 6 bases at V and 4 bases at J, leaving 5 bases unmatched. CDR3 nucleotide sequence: TGTGCCAGCAGCCCTCGGACAGGGTACGAGCAGTACTTC. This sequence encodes CASSPRTGYEQYF.

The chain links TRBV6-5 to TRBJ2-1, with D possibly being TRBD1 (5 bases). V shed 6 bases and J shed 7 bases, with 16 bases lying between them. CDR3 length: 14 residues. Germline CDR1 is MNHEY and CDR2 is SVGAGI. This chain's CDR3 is CASRAGIHPNEQFF. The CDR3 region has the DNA TGTGCCAGCAGAGCAGGGATCCACCCAAATGAGCAGTTCTTC.

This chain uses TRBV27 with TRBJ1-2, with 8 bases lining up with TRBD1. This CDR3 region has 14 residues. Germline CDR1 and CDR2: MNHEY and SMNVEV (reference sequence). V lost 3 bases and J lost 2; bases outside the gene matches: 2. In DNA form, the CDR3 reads TGTGCCAGCAGTTTTTCAGGGGGCAACTATGGCTACACCTTC. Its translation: CASSFSGGNYGYTF.

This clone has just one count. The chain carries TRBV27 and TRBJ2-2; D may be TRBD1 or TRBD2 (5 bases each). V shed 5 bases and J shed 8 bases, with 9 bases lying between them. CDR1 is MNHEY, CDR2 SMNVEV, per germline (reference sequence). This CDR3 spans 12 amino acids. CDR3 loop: CASSLGVGELFF. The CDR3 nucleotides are TGTGCCAGCAGTCTGGGGGTTGGGGAGCTGTTTTTT.

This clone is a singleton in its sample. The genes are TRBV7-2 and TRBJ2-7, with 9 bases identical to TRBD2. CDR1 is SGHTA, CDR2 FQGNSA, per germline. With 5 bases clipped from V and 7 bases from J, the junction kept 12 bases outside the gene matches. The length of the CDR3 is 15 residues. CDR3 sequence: CASSPAGGDLREQYF. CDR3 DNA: TGTGCCAGCAGCCCAGCGGGGGGTGACTTACGAGAGCAGTACTTC.

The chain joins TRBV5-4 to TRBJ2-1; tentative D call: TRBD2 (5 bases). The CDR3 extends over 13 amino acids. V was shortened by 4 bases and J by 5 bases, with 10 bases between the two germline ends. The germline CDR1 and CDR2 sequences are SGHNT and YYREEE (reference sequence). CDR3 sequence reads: CASSPTRNNEQFF. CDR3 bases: TGTGCCAGCAGCCCTACTAGGAACAATGAGCAGTTCTTC. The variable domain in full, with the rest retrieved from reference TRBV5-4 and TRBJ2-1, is ETGVTQSPTHLIKTRGQQVTLRCSSQSGHNTVSWYQQALGQGPQFIFQYYREEENGRGNFPPRFSGLQFPNYSSELNVNALELDDSALYLCASSPTRNNEQFFGPGTRLTVL.